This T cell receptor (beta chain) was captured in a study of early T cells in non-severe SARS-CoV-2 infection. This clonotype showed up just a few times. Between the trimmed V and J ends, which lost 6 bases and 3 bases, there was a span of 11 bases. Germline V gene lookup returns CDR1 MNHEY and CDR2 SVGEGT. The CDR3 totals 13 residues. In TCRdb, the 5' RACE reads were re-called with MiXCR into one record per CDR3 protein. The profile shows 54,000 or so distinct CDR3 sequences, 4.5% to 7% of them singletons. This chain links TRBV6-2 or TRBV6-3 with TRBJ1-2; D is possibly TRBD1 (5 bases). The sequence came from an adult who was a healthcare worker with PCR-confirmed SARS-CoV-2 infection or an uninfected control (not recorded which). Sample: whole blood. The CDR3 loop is CASRGDGDYGYTF. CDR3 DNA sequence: TGTGCCAGCAGGGGGGACGGCGACTATGGCTACACCTTC.